Ten or more counts support the clone carrying this T cell receptor (beta chain). Its matching antigen is unknown. These data are taken from a study of T cells in Graves' hyperthyroidism and ophthalmopathy. Study-level points and caveats: Progression to ophthalmopathy was predicted a median of approximately 6.4 months early. A 13 V-J model separated ophthalmopathy from stable hyperthyroidism.

The V and J ends lost 5 bases and 8 bases respectively, with 18 bases between them. Germline-derived CDR1 and CDR2 are GTSNPN and SVGIG (reference sequence). This CDR3 is built from 13 residues. The CDR3 regions of TCR beta were amplified from RNA transcripts. In the first-round RT-PCR of the TCR CDR3, the HTBI primer set was used. Each CDR3 protein is one row after TCRdb ran MiXCR on the multiplex PCR reads. In the table there are hundreds of thousands of distinct CDR3 sequences, approximately 20% of which are singletons. Fresh peripheral blood, 9.5 to 10 ml of it, supplied the PBMCs. The rearrangement uses TRBV30 and TRBJ1-1; D call uncertain. This TCR was sampled from a man aged 35 to 55 with Graves' hyperthyroidism. Sequenced material: blood. In DNA, the CDR3 is TGTGCCTGGGCTCGGCGAGAGGGAACCGAAGCTTTCTTT. It encodes CAWARREGTEAFF.